This TCR beta chain is from a study of T-cell reconstitution after alpha-beta-depleted transplantation in children. A library of TCRbeta sequences, prepared with unique molecular identifiers, was generated. TCRdb itself ran the PCR reads through MiXCR, one entry per CDR3 protein. The sample has hundreds of thousands of distinct CDR3 sequences, roughly 15% seen once. The CDR3 covers 17 residues. V was clipped by 0 bases and J by 0 bases, with 13 bases between them. CDR1 and CDR2 (germline): SGHRS, YFSETQ. Only a few counts were recorded for this clonotype. Its antigen is undetermined. Study-wide results and limits: Some patients' high day-60 TCRbeta diversity was traced to surviving recipient T cells and thymic progenitors. T-cell numbers and diversity one year post-transplant derived largely from freshly generated T cells. Two months or so post-transplant, alpha-beta T cells reportedly derived from several hundred expanded graft clones.

This TCR derives from a male patient aged 10 to 17 who had a stem cell transplant for acute lymphoblastic leukemia, so the T cells may come from the graft donor. V is TRBV5-1 and J is TRBJ2-1; the D is unclear. The starting material was PBMCs, mostly from graft donor cells, obtained 360 days after TCRalphabeta/CD19-depleted stem cell transplant. The CDR3 DNA reads TGCGCCAGCAGCTTGGGTGACCGCCTCCTCTCCTACAATGAGCAGTTCTTC. It encodes CASSLGDRLLSYNEQFF.